This TCR beta chain was sequenced for a study of OX40 agonist ivuxolimab in advanced cancers. Study as a whole: Partial responses were achieved by three patients, of whom one had hepatocellular carcinoma and two had cutaneous melanoma.

Germline CDR1 LNHDA, CDR2 SQIVND (reference sequence). This CDR3 spans 15 amino acids. V was pared by 6 bases and J by 0 bases, with 12 bases between. Data came from immunoSEQ multiplex PCR; TCRdb stores just in-frame clones and leaves some out. The sample has just over 95,000 clones; 90% are singletons. This TCR came from an adult with an advanced solid tumor such as melanoma, head and neck, liver or kidney cancer. Material: CD4+ or CD8+ T cells sorted from blood, obtained in a trial of the OX40 agonist ivuxolimab. This chain connects TRBV19 to TRBJ1-3; D is unresolved. The CDR3, as DNA: TGTGCCAGTAGGCCGCTTGGTAACTCTGGAAACACCATATATTTT. This sequence encodes CASRPLGNSGNTIYF.